This T cell receptor beta chain emerged from a study of T cells in narcolepsy. The germline V gene encodes CDR1 KGHSH and CDR2 LQKENI. The CDR3 totals 14 residues. Trimming stripped 2 bases from V and 5 bases from J, with 12 bases between. The protocol was immunoSEQ multiplex PCR, while the TCRdb copy is restricted to in-frame clones and leaves out a portion. The sample holds about 20,000 clones, around four fifths seen once. Study-wide points: Autoreactive HCRT-specific and TRIB2-specific clonotypes were marked in same-patient CSF-versus-blood CD4+ comparisons.

A remark on this clone: Its antigen is not identified.

Sequencing was performed on memory (CD45RA-) CD4+ T cells from blood. This chain links TRBV18 with TRBJ1-1, with D maybe TRBD1 (5 bases). The sequence was collected from a human donor in good health. The CDR3 DNA is TGTGCCAGCTCACCAAATGGGGGAGGGACTGAAGCTTTCTTT. Encoded protein: CASSPNGGGTEAFF.